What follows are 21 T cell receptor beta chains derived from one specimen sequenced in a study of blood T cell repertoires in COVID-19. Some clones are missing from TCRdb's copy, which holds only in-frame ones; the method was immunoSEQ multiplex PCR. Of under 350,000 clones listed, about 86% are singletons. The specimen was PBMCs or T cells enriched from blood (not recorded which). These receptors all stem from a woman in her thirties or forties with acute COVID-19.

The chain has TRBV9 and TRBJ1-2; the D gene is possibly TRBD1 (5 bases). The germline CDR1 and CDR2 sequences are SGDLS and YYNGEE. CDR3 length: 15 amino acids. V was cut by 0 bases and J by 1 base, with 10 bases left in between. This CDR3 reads CASSVGQGFNYGYTF. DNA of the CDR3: TGTGCCAGCAGCGTAGGGCAGGGCTTTAACTATGGCTACACCTTC.

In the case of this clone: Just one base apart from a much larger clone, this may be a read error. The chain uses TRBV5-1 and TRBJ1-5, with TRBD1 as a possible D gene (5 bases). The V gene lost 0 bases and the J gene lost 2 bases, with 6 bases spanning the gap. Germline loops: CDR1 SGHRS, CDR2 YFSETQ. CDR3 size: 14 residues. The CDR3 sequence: CASSLEQGNQPQHF. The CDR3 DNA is TGCGCCAGCAGCTTGGAACAGGGCAATCAGCCCCAGCATTTT.

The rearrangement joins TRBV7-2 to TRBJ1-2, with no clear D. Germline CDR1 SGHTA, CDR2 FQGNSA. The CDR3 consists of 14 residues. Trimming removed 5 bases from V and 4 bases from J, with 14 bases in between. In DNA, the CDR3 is TGTGCCAGCAGCCCGGGTAATTCGGTCTATGGCTACACCTTC. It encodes CASSPGNSVYGYTF. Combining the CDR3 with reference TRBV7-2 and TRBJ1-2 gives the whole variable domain GAGVSQSPSNKVTEKGKDVELRCDPISGHTALYWYRQSLGQGLEFLIYFQGNSAPDKSGLPSDRFSAERTGGSVSTLTIQRTQQEDSAVYLCASSPGNSVYGYTFGSGTRLTVV.

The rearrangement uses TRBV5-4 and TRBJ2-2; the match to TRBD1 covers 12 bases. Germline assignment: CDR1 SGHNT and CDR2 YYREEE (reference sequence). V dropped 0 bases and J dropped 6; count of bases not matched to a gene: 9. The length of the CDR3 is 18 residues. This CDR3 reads CASSLGGTGGYTAGELFF. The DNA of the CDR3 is TGTGCCAGCAGCTTGGGGGGGACAGGGGGCTATACGGCCGGGGAGCTGTTTTTT.

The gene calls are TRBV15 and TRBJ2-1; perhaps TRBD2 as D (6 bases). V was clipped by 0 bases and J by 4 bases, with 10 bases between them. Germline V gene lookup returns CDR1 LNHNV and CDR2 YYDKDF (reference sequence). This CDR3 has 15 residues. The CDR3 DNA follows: TGTGCCACCAGCAGAGAGTCTAGCGTATACAATGAGCAGTTCTTC. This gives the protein CATSRESSVYNEQFF.

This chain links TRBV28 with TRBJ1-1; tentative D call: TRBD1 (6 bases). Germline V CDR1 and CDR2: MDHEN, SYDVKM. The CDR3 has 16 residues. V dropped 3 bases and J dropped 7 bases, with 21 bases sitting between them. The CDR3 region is CASSLTQGTPDGEAFF. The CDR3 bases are TGTGCCAGCAGTTTGACCCAGGGGACCCCCGACGGTGAAGCTTTCTTT.

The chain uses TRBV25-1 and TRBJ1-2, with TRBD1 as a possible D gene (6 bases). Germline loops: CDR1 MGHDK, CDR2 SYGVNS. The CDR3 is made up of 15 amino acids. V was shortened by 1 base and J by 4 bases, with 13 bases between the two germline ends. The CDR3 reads CASSEWGRGVYGYTF. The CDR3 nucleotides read TGTGCCAGCAGTGAATGGGGCAGGGGCGTCTATGGCTACACCTTC.

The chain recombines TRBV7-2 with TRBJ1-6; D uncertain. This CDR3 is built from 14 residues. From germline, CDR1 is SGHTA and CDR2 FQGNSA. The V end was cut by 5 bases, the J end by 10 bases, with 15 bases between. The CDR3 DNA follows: TGTGCCAGCAGCCATCAAGGAGTAGGATCACCCCTCCACTTT. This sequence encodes CASSHQGVGSPLHF. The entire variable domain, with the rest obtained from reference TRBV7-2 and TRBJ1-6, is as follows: GAGVSQSPSNKVTEKGKDVELRCDPISGHTALYWYRQSLGQGLEFLIYFQGNSAPDKSGLPSDRFSAERTGGSVSTLTIQRTQQEDSAVYLCASSHQGVGSPLHFGNGTRLTVT.

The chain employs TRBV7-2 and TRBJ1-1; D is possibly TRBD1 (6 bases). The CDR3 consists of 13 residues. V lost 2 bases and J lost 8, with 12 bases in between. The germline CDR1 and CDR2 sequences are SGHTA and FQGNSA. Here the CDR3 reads CASSLNRVLEAFF. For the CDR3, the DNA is TGTGCCAGCAGCTTAAACAGGGTTCTGGAAGCTTTCTTT. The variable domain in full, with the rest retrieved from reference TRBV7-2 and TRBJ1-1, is GAGVSQSPSNKVTEKGKDVELRCDPISGHTALYWYRQSLGQGLEFLIYFQGNSAPDKSGLPSDRFSAERTGGSVSTLTIQRTQQEDSAVYLCASSLNRVLEAFFGQGTRLTVV.

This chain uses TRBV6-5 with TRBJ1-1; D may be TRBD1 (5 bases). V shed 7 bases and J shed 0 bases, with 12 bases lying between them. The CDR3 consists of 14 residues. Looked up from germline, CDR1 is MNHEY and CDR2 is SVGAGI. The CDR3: CASIRDSLNTEAFF. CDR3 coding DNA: TGTGCCAGCATCAGAGACAGCTTGAACACTGAAGCTTTCTTT.

CDR3 residues: CASSRDRAQETQYF. The CDR3 DNA reads TGTGCCAGTTCCAGGGACAGGGCGCAAGAGACCCAGTACTTC. The chain employs TRBV5-4 and TRBJ2-5; 9 nucleotides agree with TRBD1. Germline V gives CDR1 SGHNT, CDR2 YYREEE (reference sequence). V lost 8 bases to trimming and J lost 2 bases; unmatched junction nucleotides: 7. The CDR3 has 14 residues.

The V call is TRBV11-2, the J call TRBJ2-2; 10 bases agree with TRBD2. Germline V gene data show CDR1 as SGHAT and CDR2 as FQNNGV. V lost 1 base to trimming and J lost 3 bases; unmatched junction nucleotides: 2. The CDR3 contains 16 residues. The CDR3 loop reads CASSLGGLAYTGELFF. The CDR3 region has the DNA TGTGCCAGCAGCTTAGGGGGACTAGCGTACACCGGGGAGCTGTTTTTT.

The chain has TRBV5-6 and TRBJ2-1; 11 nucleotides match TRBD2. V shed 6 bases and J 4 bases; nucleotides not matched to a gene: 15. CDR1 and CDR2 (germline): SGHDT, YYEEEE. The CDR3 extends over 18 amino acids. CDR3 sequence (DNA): TGTGCCAGCACTTCCGGGGGTCTAGCGGGAGGATCTTACAATGAGCAGTTCTTC. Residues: CASTSGGLAGGSYNEQFF.

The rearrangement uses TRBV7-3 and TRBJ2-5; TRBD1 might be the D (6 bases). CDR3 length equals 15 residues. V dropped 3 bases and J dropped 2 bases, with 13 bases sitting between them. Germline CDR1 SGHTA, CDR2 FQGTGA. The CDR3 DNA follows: TGTGCCAGCAGCTTGGGGACAAACCAACAAGAGACCCAGTACTTC. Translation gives CASSLGTNQQETQYF.

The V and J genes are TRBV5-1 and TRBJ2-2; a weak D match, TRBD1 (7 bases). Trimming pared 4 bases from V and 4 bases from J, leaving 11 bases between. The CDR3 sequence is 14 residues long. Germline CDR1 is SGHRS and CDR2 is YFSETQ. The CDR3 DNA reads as TGCGCCAGCAGCGGGACAGCGGGCACCGGGGAGCTGTTTTTT. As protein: CASSGTAGTGELFF.

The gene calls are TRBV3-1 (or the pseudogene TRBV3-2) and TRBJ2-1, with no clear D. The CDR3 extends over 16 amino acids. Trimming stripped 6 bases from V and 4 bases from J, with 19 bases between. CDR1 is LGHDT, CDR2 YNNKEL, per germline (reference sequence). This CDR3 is CASSHSVKPKYNEQFF. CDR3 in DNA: TGTGCCAGCAGTCATAGTGTGAAGCCTAAGTACAATGAGCAGTTCTTC.

The CDR3 sequence is CASSGGQGYTEAFF. The CDR3 DNA reads TGTGCCAGCAGCGGGGGACAGGGTTACACTGAAGCTTTCTTT. The gene calls are TRBV9 and TRBJ1-1, with TRBD1 matching over 9 bases. CDR1 SGDLS and CDR2 YYNGEE come from the germline V gene. The V and J ends lost 3 bases and 3 bases, in that order; junction bases with no gene match: 3. The CDR3 is made up of 14 amino acids.

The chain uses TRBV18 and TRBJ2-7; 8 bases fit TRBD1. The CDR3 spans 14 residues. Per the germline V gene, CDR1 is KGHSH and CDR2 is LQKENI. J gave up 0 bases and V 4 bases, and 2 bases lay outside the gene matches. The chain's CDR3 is CASSRDRNSYEQYF. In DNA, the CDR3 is TGTGCCAGCTCACGGGACAGGAACTCCTACGAGCAGTACTTC.

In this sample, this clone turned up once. The CDR3: CASSVGSYNEKLFF. The CDR3 DNA follows: TGTGCCAGTAGTGTCGGGAGCTATAATGAAAAACTGTTTTTT. This chain links TRBV19 with TRBJ1-4; no firm D call. Germline V gene data show CDR1 as LNHDA and CDR2 as SQIVND (reference sequence). Trimming left V 5 bases short and J 4 bases short, with 11 bases between. The CDR3 has 14 amino acids.

The CDR3: CASSPPFRGEQFF. CDR3 bases: TGTGCCAGCTCACCACCGTTCAGGGGTGAGCAGTTCTTC. V and J are TRBV18 and TRBJ2-1; maybe TRBD1 (6 bases). The CDR3 totals 13 residues. CDR1 and CDR2 from the germline V gene are KGHSH and LQKENI. The ends were cut back, 0 bases at V and 9 bases at J, with 9 bases in the middle.

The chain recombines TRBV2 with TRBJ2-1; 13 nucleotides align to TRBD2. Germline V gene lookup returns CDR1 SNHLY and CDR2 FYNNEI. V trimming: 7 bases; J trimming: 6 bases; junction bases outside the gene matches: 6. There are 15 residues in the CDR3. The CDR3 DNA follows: TGTGCCAGCAAGTTTCGGACTAGCGGGGGCAATGAGCAGTTCTTC. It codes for CASKFRTSGGNEQFF.